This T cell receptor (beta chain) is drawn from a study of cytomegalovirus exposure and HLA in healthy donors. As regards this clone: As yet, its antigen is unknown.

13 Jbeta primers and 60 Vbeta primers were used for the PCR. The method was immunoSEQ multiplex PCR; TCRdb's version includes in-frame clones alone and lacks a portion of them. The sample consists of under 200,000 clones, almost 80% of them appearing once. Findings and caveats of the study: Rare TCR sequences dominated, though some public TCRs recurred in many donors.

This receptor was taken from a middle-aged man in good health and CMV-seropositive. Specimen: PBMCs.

The CDR3 DNA reads TGTGCCAGTGACCCAGGGGGAGGCAATCAGCCCCAGCATTTT. Translation gives CASDPGGGNQPQHF. The chain employs TRBV7-2 and TRBJ1-5, with 7 bases lining up with TRBD1. The J segment lost 2 bases and the V segment lost 9 bases, leaving 7 bases of the junction unmatched. The CDR3 consists of 14 residues. CDR1 SGHTA and CDR2 FQGNSA come from the germline V gene.